Listed here are 7 T cell receptor beta chains from one sample, sequenced in a study of post-analysis software for immune sequencing data. Study conclusions and caveats: A handful of TRBV segments were significantly more frequent in patients than in controls. TRBV5-6, TRBV5-1 and TRBV20-1 were among these segments.

Their specific antigens are unknown. The TCR beta cDNA libraries carried unique molecular identifiers. Via MiXCR, TCRdb re-called the PCR reads, giving one row per CDR3 protein. The sample gives about 680,000 distinct CDR3 sequences, about 60% of which show up once; around 11% is in the top ten. The sample was blood. These receptors were collected from a girl aged 2 to 10 with multiple sclerosis.

V gene TRBV6-6 combines with J gene TRBJ1-6; no definite D call. With 0 bases removed from V and 5 bases from J, the gap between germline ends came to 8 bases. The CDR3 has 15 amino acids. Per the germline V gene, CDR1 is MNHNY and CDR2 is SVGAGI (reference sequence). The CDR3 nucleotides are TGTGCCAGCAGTTACTCGCCAGAGGATAATTCACCCCTCCACTTT. It codes for CASSYSPEDNSPLHF.

This chain uses TRBV19 with TRBJ1-2, with D perhaps TRBD1 (5 bases). This CDR3 has 11 amino acids. V lost 9 bases and J lost 7, with 12 bases in between. CDR1 and CDR2 from the germline V gene are LNHDA and SQIVND (reference sequence). CDR3 nucleotides: TGTGCCAGCAGACGGGACGGTGGCTACACCTTC. Its protein product is CASRRDGGYTF.

A few counts support this clonotype. The CDR3 here is CASSLGFGGYTF. The CDR3 region has the DNA TGTGCCAGCAGCTTAGGGTTTGGGGGCTACACCTTC. The rearrangement uses TRBV7-2 and TRBJ1-2, with D unresolved. The V end lost 1 base, the J end lost 8 bases, and 8 bases lay between the germline ends. CDR1 SGHTA and CDR2 FQGNSA come from the germline V gene. The CDR3 runs to 12 residues.

CDR3 bases: TGTGCCAGCAGCCCATATATCGGACTAGCGGCCAAAGAGACCCAGTACTTC. This encodes CASSPYIGLAAKETQYF. The V and J genes are TRBV13 and TRBJ2-5; 10 positions match TRBD2. V shed 5 bases and J 3 bases; nucleotides not matched to a gene: 12. The V gene's germline CDR1 is PRHDT and CDR2 FYEKMQ (reference sequence). This CDR3 is built from 17 residues.

The chain is built from TRBV20-1 and TRBJ1-2, with a tentative D call TRBD1 (6 bases). V lost 6 bases and J lost 8, with 25 bases in between. The germline gives CDR1 DFQATT, CDR2 SNEGSKA (reference sequence). The CDR3 length is 15 residues. As DNA, the CDR3 is TGCAGTGCCAAGTCCTTAGGGGGTTCTTTAGGGGGCTACACCTTC. Residues: CSAKSLGGSLGGYTF.

Only a few counts were recorded for this clonotype. The chain employs TRBV11-2 and TRBJ2-3; D ambiguous. V lost 3 bases and J lost 8, with 6 bases in between. Per the germline V gene, CDR1 is SGHAT and CDR2 is FQNNGV. The CDR3 covers 11 residues. CDR3 in DNA: TGTGCCAGCAGCTTGACCCGTACGCAGTATTTT. This gives the protein CASSLTRTQYF.

The rearrangement uses TRBV5-1 and TRBJ2-7; TRBD2 might be the D (5 bases). Germline lookup yields CDR1 SGHRS and CDR2 YFSETQ. CDR3 length: 16 residues. Trimming took off 4 bases at V and 0 bases at J, with 17 bases between the two ends. DNA for the CDR3: TGCGCCAGCAGCCCGAACTCCGAGACTAACTCCTACGAGCAGTACTTC. Translation gives CASSPNSETNSYEQYF.